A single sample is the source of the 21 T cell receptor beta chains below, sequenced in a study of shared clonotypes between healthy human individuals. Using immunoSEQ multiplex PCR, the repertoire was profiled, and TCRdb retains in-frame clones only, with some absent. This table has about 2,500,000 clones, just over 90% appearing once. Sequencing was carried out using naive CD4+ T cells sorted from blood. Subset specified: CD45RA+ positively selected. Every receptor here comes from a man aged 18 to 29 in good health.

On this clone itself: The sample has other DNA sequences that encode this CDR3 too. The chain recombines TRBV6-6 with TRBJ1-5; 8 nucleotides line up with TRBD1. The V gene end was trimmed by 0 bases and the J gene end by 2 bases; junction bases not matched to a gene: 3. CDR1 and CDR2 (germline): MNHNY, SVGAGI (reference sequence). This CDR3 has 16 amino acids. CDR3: CASSYSSGGGNQPQHF. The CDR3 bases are TGTGCCAGCAGTTACTCGTCAGGGGGCGGCAATCAGCCCCAGCATTTT.

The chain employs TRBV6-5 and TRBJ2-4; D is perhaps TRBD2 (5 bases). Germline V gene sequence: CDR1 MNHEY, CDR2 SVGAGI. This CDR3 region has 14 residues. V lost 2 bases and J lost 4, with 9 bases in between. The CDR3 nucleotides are TGTGCCAGCAGTTACCCCTGGGAGAAAAACATTCAGTACTTC. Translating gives CASSYPWEKNIQYF.

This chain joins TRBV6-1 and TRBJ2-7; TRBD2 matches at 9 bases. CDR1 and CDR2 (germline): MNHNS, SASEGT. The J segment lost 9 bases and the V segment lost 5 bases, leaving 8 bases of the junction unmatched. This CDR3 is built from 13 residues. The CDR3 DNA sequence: TGTGCCAGCAGTCCTAGCGGGAAAGGGGGGCAGTACTTC. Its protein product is CASSPSGKGGQYF.

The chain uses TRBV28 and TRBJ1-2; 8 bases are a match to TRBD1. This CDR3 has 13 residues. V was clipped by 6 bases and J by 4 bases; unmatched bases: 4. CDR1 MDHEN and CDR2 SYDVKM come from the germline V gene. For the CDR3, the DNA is TGTGCCAGCAGGTCGACAGGGGTCTATGGCTACACCTTC. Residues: CASRSTGVYGYTF.

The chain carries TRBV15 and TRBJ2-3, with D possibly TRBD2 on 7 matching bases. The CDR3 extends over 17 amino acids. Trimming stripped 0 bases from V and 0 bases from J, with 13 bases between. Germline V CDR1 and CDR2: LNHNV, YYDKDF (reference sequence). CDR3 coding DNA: TGTGCCACCAGCAGAGATCGGGGGAGGGGGAGCACAGATACGCAGTATTTT. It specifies CATSRDRGRGSTDTQYF.

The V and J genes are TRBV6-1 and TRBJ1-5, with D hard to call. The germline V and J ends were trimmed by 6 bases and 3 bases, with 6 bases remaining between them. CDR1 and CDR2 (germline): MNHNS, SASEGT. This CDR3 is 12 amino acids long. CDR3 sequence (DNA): TGTGCCAGCAGAGTGACCAATCAGCCCCAGCATTTT. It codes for CASRVTNQPQHF.

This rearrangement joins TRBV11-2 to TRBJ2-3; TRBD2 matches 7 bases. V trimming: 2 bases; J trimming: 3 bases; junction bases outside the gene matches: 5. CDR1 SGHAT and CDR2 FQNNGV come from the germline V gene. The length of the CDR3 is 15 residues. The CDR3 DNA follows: TGTGCCAGCAGCTTATTGGGGGGGATGACAGATACGCAGTATTTT. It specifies CASSLLGGMTDTQYF. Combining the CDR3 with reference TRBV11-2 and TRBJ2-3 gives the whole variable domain EAGVAQSPRYKIIEKRQSVAFWCNPISGHATLYWYQQILGQGPKLLIQFQNNGVVDDSQLPKDRFSAERLKGVDSTLKIQPAKLEDSAVYLCASSLLGGMTDTQYFGPGTRLTVL.

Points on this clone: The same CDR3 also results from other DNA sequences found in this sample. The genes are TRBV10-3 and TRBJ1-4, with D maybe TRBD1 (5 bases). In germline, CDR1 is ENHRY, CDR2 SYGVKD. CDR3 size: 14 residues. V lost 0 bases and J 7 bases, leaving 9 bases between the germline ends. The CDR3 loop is CAISESGGGEKLFF. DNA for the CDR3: TGTGCCATCAGTGAGTCCGGGGGAGGTGAAAAACTGTTTTTT.

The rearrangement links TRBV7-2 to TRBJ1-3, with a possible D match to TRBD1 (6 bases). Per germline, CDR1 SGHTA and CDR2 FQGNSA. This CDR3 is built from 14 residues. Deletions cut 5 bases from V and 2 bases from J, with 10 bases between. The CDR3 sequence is CASSPDSTGNTIYF. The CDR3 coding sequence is TGTGCCAGCAGCCCGGACAGTACTGGAAACACCATATATTTT.

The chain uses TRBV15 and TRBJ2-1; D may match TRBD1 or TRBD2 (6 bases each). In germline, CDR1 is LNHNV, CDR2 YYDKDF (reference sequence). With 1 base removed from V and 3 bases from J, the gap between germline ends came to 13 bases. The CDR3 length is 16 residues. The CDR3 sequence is CATSRAFGGYYNEQFF. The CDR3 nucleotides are TGTGCCACCAGCAGAGCTTTCGGGGGCTACTACAATGAGCAGTTCTTC.

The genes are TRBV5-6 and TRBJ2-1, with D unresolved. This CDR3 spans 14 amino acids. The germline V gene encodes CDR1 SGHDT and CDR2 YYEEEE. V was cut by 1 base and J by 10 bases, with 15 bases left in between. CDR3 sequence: CASSLSPTGQEQFF. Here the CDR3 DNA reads TGTGCCAGCAGCTTGAGTCCGACGGGCCAGGAGCAGTTCTTC.

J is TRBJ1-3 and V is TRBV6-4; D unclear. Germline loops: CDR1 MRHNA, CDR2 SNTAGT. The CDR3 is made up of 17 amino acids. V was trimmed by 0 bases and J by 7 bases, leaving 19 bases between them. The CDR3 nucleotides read TGTGCCAGCAGTGACTCCATGGGCCAGACAATTCGGAACACCATATATTTT. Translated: CASSDSMGQTIRNTIYF.

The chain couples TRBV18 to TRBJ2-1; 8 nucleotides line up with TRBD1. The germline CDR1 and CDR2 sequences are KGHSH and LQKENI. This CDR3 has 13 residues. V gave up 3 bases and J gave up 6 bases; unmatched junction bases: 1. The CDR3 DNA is TGTGCCAGCTCACCGGGACAGGTCAATGAGCAGTTCTTC. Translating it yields CASSPGQVNEQFF.

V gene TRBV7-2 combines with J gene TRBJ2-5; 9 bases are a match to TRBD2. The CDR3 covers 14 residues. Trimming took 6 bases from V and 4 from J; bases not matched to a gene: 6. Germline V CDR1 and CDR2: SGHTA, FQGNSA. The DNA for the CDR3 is TGTGCCAGCAGTCGAAGTAGCGGGGGAGAGACCCAGTACTTC. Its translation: CASSRSSGGETQYF.

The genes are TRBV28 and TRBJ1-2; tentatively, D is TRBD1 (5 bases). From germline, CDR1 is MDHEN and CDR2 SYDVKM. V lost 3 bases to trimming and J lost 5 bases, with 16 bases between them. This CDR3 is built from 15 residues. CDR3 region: CASSFPLGTLYGYTF. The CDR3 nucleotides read TGTGCCAGCAGTTTCCCACTCGGGACGTTATATGGCTACACCTTC.

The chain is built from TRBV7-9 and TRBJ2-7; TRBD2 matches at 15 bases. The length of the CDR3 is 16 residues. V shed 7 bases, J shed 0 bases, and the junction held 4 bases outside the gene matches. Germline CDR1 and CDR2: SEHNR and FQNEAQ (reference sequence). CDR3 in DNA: TGTGCCAGCATCGGGACTAGCGGGGGGTCCTCCTACGAGCAGTACTTC. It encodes CASIGTSGGSSYEQYF.

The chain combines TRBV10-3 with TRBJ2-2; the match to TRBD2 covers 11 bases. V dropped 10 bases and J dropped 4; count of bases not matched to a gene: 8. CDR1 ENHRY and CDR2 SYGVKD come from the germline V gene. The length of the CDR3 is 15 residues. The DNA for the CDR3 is TGTGCCACCGCGACTAGCGGGACCCTCACCGGGGAGCTGTTTTTT. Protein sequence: CATATSGTLTGELFF.

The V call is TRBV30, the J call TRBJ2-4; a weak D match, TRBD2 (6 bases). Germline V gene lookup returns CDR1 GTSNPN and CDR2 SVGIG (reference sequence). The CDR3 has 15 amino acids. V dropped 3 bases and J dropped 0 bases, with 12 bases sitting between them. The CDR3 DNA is TGTGCCTGGAGGCCGGGACTCCAAGCCAAAAACATTCAGTACTTC. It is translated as CAWRPGLQAKNIQYF. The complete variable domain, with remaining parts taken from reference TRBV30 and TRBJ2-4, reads SQTIHQWPATLVQPVGSPLSLECTVEGTSNPNLYWYRQAAGRGLQLLFYSVGIGQISSEVPQNLSASRPQDRQFILSSKKLLLSDSGFYLCAWRPGLQAKNIQYFGAGTRLSVL.

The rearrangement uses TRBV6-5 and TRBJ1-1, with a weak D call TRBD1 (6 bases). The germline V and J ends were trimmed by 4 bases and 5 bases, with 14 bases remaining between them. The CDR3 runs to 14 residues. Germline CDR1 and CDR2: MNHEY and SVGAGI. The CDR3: CASSLQGKRTEAFF. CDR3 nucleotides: TGTGCCAGCAGTTTACAGGGTAAACGGACTGAAGCTTTCTTT.

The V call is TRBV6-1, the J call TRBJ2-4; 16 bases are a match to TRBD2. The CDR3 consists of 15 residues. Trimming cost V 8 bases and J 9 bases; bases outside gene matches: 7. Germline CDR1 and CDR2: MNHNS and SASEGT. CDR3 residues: CASGTSGGVGGIQYF. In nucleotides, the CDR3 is TGTGCCAGCGGGACTAGCGGGGGGGTAGGTGGCATTCAGTACTTC.

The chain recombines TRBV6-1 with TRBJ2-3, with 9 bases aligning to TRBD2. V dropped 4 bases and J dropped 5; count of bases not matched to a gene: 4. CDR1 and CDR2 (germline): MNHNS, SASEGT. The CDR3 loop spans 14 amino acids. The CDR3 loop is CASSVSGSGDTQYF. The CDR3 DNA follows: TGTGCCAGCAGTGTTAGCGGGAGTGGAGATACGCAGTATTTT.